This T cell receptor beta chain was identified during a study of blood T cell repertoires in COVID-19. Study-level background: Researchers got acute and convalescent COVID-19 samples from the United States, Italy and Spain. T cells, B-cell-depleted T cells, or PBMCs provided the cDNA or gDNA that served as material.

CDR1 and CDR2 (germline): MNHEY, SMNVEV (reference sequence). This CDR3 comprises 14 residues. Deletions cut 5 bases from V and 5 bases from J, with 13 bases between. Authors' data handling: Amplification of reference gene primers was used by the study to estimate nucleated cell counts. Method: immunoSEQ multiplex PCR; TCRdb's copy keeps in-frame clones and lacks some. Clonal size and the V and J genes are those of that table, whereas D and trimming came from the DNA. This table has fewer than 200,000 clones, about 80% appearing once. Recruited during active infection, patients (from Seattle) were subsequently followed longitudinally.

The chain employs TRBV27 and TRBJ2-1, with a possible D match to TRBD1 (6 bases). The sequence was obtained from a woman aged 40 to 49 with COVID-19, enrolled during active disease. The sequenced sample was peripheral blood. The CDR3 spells CASSLQGTNNEQFF. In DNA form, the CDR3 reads TGTGCCAGCAGTCTTCAGGGGACCAACAATGAGCAGTTCTTC.